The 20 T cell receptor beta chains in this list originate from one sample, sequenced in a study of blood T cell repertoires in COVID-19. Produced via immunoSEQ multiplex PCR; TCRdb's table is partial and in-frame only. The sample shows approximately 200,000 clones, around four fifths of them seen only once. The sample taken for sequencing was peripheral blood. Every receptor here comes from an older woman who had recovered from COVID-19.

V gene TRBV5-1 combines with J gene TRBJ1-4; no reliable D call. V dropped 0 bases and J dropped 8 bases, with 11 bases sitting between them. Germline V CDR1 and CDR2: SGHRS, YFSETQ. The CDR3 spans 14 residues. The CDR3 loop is CASSLVGSPEKLFF. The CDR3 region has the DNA TGCGCCAGCAGCTTGGTGGGGAGCCCCGAAAAACTGTTTTTT.

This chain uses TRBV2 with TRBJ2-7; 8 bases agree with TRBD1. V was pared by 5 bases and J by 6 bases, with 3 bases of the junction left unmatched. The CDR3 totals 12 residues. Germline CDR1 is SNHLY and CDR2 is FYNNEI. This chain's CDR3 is CASSRQGPEQYF. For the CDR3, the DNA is TGTGCCAGCAGTAGACAGGGGCCCGAGCAGTACTTC. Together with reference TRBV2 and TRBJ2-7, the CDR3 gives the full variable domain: EPEVTQTPSHQVTQMGQEVILRCVPISNHLYFYWYRQILGQKVEFLVSFYNNEISEKSEIFDDQFSVERPDGSNFTLKIRSTKLEDSAMYFCASSRQGPEQYFGPGTRLTVT.

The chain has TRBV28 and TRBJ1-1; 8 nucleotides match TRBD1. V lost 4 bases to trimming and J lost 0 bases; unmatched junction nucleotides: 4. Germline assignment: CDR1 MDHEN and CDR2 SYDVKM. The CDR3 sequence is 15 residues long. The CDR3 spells CASSSTGAMNTEAFF. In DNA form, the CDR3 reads TGTGCCAGCAGTTCGACAGGGGCCATGAACACTGAAGCTTTCTTT.

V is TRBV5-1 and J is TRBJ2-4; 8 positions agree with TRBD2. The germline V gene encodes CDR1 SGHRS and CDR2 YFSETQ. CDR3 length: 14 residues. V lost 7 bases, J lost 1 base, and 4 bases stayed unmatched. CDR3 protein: CASAGGAAKNIQYF. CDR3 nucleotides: TGCGCCAGCGCCGGGGGGGCCGCCAAAAACATTCAGTACTTC.

CDR3 sequence: CASSSGQGNTIYF. As DNA, the CDR3 is TGTGCCAGCAGCTCGGGACAGGGAAACACCATATATTTT. V gene TRBV7-3 combines with J gene TRBJ1-3, with 7 bases identical to TRBD1. V dropped 4 bases and J dropped 4; count of bases not matched to a gene: 1. The V gene's germline CDR1 is SGHTA and CDR2 FQGTGA. The CDR3 runs 13 residues.

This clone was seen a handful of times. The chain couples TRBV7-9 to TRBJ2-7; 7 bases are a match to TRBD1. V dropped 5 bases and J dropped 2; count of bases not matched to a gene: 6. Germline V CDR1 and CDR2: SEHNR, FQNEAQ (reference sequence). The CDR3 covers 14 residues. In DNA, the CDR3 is TGTGCCAGCAGCCCCGGACAGGTAACCTACGAGCAGTACTTC. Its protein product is CASSPGQVTYEQYF.

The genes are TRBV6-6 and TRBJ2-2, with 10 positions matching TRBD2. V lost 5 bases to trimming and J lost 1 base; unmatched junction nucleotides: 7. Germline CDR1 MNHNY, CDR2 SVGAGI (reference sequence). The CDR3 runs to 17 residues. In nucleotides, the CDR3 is TGTGCCAGCAGTCAGTGGTCTAGCGGGGGGAACACCGGGGAGCTGTTTTTT. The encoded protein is CASSQWSSGGNTGELFF.

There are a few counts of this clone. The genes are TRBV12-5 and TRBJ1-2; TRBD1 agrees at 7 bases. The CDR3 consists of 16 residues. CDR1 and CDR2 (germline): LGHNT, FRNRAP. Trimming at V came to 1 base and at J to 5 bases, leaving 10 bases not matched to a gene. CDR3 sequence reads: CASGLGRTGLFYGYTF. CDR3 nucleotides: TGTGCTAGTGGTTTGGGTAGGACAGGACTATTTTATGGCTACACCTTC.

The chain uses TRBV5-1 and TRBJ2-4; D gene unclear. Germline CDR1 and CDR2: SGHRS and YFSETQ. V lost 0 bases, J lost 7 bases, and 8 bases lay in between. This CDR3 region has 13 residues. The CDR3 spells CASSLASGNIQYF. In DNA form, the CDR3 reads TGCGCCAGCAGCTTGGCTAGTGGGAACATTCAGTACTTC. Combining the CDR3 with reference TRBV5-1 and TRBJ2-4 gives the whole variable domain KAGVTQTPRYLIKTRGQQVTLSCSPISGHRSVSWYQQTPGQGLQFLFEYFSETQRNKGNFPGRFSGRQFSNSRSEMNVSTLELGDSALYLCASSLASGNIQYFGAGTRLSVL.

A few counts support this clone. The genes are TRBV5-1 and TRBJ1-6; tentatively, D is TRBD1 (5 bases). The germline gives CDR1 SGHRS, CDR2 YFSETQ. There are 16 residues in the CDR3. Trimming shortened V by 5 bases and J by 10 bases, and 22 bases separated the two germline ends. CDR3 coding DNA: TGCGCCAGCAGTGATAGCCAGGGTAATCTCGGATCACCCCTCCACTTT. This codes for CASSDSQGNLGSPLHF.

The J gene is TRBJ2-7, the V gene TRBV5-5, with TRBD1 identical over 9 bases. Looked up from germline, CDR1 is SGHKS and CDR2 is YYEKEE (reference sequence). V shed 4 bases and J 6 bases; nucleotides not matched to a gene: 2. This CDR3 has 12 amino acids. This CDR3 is CASSGQGFEQYF. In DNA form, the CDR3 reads TGTGCCAGCAGCGGACAGGGGTTCGAGCAGTACTTC. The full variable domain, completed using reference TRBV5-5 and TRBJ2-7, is DAGVTQSPTHLIKTRGQQVTLRCSPISGHKSVSWYQQVLGQGPQFIFQYYEKEERGRGNFPDRFSARQFPNYSSELNVNALLLGDSALYLCASSGQGFEQYFGPGTRLTVT.

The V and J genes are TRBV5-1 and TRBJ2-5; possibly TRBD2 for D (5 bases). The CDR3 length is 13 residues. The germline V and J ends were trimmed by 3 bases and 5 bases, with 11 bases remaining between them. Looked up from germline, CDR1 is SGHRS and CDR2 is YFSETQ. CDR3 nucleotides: TGCGCCAGCAGCTATGGAGGTACTGAGACCCAGTACTTC. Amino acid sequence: CASSYGGTETQYF.

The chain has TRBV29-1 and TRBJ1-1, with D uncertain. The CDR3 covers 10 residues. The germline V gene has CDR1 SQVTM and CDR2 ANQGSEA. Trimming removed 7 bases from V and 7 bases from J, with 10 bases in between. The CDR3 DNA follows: TGCAGCGCGGCTCAGGTTGAAGCTTTCTTT. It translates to CSAAQVEAFF. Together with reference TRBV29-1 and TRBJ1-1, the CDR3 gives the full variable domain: SAVISQKPSRDICQRGTSLTIQCQVDSQVTMMFWYRQQPGQSLTLIATANQGSEATYESGFVIDKFPISRPNLTFSTLTVSNMSPEDSSIYLCSAAQVEAFFGQGTRLTVV.

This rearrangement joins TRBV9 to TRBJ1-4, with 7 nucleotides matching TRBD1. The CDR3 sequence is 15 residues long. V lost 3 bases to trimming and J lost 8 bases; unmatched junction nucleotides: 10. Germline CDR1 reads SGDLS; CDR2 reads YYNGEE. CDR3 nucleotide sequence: TGTGCCAGCAGCGCGCGGCAGGGGGTTAGAGAAAAACTGTTTTTT. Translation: CASSARQGVREKLFF.

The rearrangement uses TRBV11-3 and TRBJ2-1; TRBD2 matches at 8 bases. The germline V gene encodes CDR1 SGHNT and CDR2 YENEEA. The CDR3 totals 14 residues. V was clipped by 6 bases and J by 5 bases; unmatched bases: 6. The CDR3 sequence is CASSSGGRNNEQFF. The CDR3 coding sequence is TGTGCCAGCAGTTCGGGGGGGCGAAACAATGAGCAGTTCTTC.

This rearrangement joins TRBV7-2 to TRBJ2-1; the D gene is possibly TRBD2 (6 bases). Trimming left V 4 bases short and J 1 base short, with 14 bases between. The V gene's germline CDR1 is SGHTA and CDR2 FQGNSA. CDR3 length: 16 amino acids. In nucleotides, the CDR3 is TGTGCCAGCAGCTACCACGTAGGAGGGTCCTACAATGAGCAGTTCTTC. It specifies CASSYHVGGSYNEQFF.

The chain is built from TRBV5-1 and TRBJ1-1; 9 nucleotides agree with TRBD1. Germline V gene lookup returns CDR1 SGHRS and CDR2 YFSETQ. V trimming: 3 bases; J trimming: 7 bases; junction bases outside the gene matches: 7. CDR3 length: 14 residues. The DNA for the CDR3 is TGCGCCAGCAGCTCCGCCCCGGGACAGGGTGAAGCTTTCTTT. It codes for CASSSAPGQGEAFF.

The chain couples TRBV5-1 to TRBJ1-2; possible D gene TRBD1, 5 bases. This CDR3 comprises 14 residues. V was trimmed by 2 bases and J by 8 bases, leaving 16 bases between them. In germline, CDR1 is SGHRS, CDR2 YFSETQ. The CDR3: CASSFGGAIEGYTF. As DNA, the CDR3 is TGCGCCAGCAGCTTCGGAGGGGCCATAGAGGGCTACACCTTC.

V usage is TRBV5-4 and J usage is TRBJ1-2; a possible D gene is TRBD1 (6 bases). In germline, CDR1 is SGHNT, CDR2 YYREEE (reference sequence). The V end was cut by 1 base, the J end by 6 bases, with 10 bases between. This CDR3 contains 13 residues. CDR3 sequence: CASSLNRDDGYTF. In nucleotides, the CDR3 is TGTGCCAGCAGCTTGAACAGGGATGATGGCTACACCTTC.

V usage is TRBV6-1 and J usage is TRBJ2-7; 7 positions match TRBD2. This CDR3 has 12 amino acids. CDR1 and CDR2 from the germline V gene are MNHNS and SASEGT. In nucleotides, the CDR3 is TGTGCCAGCAGTGACCCGCCGGGGAGGGAAGTCGTC. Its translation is CASSDPPGREVV.